The entry below gives a single T cell receptor beta chain sequence along with its context. Clones were read by immunoSEQ multiplex PCR, and TCRdb kept only the in-frame ones, dropping some. The sample includes some 170,000 clones, just over 90% of them seen just once. The germline V gene encodes CDR1 MNHEY and CDR2 SVGEGT. With 4 bases clipped from V and 6 bases from J, the junction kept 10 bases outside the gene matches. The CDR3 runs 16 residues. The data originate from a study of T cell responses to AZD1222 COVID-19 vaccine. Sample: peripheral blood, taken on day 0 of MenACWY control vaccination. This receptor was obtained from an adult in good health. The genes are TRBV6-2 or TRBV6-3 and TRBJ2-2; 8 bases align to TRBD2. In DNA form, the CDR3 reads TGTGCCAGCAGTTCCCCCTTGGGACTAGGGGCCGGGGAGCTGTTTTTT. It yields the protein CASSSPLGLGAGELFF.